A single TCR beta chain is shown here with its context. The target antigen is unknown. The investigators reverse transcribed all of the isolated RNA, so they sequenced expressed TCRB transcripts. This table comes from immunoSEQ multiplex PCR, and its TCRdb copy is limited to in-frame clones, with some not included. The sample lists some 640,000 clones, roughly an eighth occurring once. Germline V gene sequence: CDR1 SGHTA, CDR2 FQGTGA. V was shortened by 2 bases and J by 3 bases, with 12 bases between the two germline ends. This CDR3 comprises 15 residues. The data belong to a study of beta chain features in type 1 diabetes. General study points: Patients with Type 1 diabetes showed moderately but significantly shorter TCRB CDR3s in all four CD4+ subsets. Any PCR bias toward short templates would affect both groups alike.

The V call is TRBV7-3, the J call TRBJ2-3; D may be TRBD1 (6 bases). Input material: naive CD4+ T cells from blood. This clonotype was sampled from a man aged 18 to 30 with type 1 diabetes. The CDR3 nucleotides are TGTGCCAGCAGCTTAGGGGCAGGGGTTACAGATACGCAGTATTTT. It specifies CASSLGAGVTDTQYF.